This TCR beta chain stems from a study of Ad26.COV2.S vaccination and SARS-CoV-2 variants. Study in general: Donor was in the COV1001 Ad26.COV2.S trial arm. Once or twice, 56 days apart, Ad26.COV2.S was delivered intramuscularly. Whole-study results and caveats: After vaccination, reports described spike-specific CD8+ and CD4+ T cell responses as showing substantial breadth. Quantification of TCR breadth and depth may have yielded underestimates of total T cell responses.

TCRdb's copy holds only in-frame clones and misses some; the assay was immunoSEQ multiplex PCR. The profile shows about 370,000 clones, 80% to 90% of them singletons. Treatment defined: around 19 received Ad26.COV2.S at low or high dose, single or two shots; several received placebo; per-sample allocation not given. Each sample was drawn 63 days after the first injection (of vaccine or placebo). This clone appeared a single time. Its antigen remains unknown. Germline assignment: CDR1 MNHEY and CDR2 SVGAGI. The CDR3 has 14 residues. V lost 2 bases and J 2 bases, leaving 9 bases between the germline ends.

This sequence originates from a person between 18 and 65 years old who received the Ad26.COV2.S COVID-19 vaccine or a placebo. The genes are TRBV6-5 and TRBJ1-1; D gene uncertain. The material was peripheral blood, obtained in a trial of Ad26.COV2.S vaccine versus placebo. DNA for the CDR3: TGTGCCAGCAGTTACAAGTTTCCTAACACTGAAGCTTTCTTT. Encoded protein: CASSYKFPNTEAFF.